The 31 T cell receptor beta chains presented below share a single source sample, sequenced in a study of blood T cell repertoires in COVID-19. Assay used: immunoSEQ multiplex PCR; TCRdb lists only in-frame clones, some missing. The sample shows 50,000 to 75,000 clones, under 95% of them seen only once. Sample: peripheral blood. The receptors were sampled from a man between 70 and 80 years old with active COVID-19.

A single count supports this clone. This chain uses TRBV6-6 with TRBJ2-7; the match to TRBD2 covers 12 bases. Germline V CDR1 and CDR2: MNHNY, SVGAGI (reference sequence). Trimming at V came to 6 bases and at J to 3 bases, leaving 9 bases not matched to a gene. The CDR3 consists of 16 residues. CDR3 coding DNA: TGTGCCAGCAGCCTGATCAGACTAGCGGGGGACTACGAGCAGTACTTC. Protein sequence: CASSLIRLAGDYEQYF.

The chain has TRBV5-1 and TRBJ2-4; tentatively, D is TRBD1 (5 bases). Germline V gene data show CDR1 as SGHRS and CDR2 as YFSETQ. V gave up 4 bases and J gave up 0 bases, with 8 bases separating them. CDR3 length: 14 residues. The CDR3 loop reads CASSLDKAKNIQYF. In DNA, the CDR3 is TGCGCCAGCAGCCTGGACAAAGCCAAAAACATTCAGTACTTC.

This chain uses TRBV24-1 with TRBJ2-2, with a tentative D call TRBD1 (5 bases). The V gene's germline CDR1 is KGHDR and CDR2 SFDVKD. This CDR3 is built from 15 residues. V lost 4 bases and J lost 6, with 14 bases in between. The CDR3, as DNA: TGTGCCACCAGTGAGCGCAGGGCAGGAGCCGGGGAGCTGTTTTTT. It specifies CATSERRAGAGELFF.

The gene calls are TRBV18 and TRBJ2-1; D is undetermined. With 3 bases removed from V and 9 bases from J, the gap between germline ends came to 12 bases. The CDR3 totals 13 residues. Germline V lookup: CDR1 KGHSH, CDR2 LQKENI. The CDR3 sequence is CASSPPVRGEQFF. The CDR3 nucleotides read TGTGCCAGCTCACCCCCGGTGCGCGGTGAGCAGTTCTTC.

The chain couples TRBV9 to TRBJ2-3, with D perhaps matching TRBD2 (7 bases). Germline loops: CDR1 SGDLS, CDR2 YYNGEE. V was clipped by 1 base and J by 3 bases, with 18 bases between them. This CDR3 is 17 amino acids long. CDR3: CASSVSTGGQGTDTQYF. As DNA, the CDR3 is TGTGCCAGCAGCGTATCAACCGGGGGGCAGGGAACAGATACGCAGTATTTT. The full variable domain, in which reference TRBV9 and TRBJ2-3 provide the parts outside the CDR3, is DSGVTQTPKHLITATGQRVTLRCSPRSGDLSVYWYQQSLDQGLQFLIQYYNGEERAKGNILERFSAQQFPDLHSELNLSSLELGDSALYFCASSVSTGGQGTDTQYFGPGTRLTVL.

V gene TRBV4-3 combines with J gene TRBJ1-2; TRBD1 might be the D (6 bases). CDR1 and CDR2 from the germline V gene are LGHNA and YSLEER. V was shortened by 0 bases and J by 1 base, with 9 bases between the two germline ends. The CDR3 length is 15 residues. The CDR3 sequence: CASSQDGGNNYGYTF. CDR3 in DNA: TGCGCCAGCAGCCAAGATGGGGGCAATAACTATGGCTACACCTTC.

The chain links TRBV2 to TRBJ2-7; 8 bases agree with TRBD2. The CDR3 is 16 residues long. Germline lookup yields CDR1 SNHLY and CDR2 FYNNEI. V shed 3 bases and J 1 base; nucleotides not matched to a gene: 8. In nucleotides, the CDR3 is TGTGCCAGCAGTGAGAGGGCGGGGGGACCATCCTACGAGCAGTACTTC. As protein: CASSERAGGPSYEQYF.

V is TRBV7-3 and J is TRBJ2-1; 10 bases fit TRBD2. Per germline, CDR1 SGHTA and CDR2 FQGTGA. V lost 0 bases, J lost 4 bases, and 0 bases stayed unmatched. This CDR3 is built from 15 residues. In nucleotides, the CDR3 is TGTGCCAGCAGCTTAACTAGCGGGGGGTACAATGAGCAGTTCTTC. It specifies CASSLTSGGYNEQFF.

V usage is TRBV28 and J usage is TRBJ2-7; D possibly corresponds to TRBD2 (5 bases). From germline, CDR1 is MDHEN and CDR2 SYDVKM. The CDR3 spans 14 residues. Trimming took off 6 bases at V and 9 bases at J, with 21 bases between the two ends. The chain's CDR3 is CASRRAARGKGQYV. CDR3 nucleotides: TGTGCCAGCAGGAGGGCCGCACGGGGTAAGGGGCAGTACGTC.

V gene TRBV2 combines with J gene TRBJ2-7; TRBD1 is a possible D gene (5 bases). The V gene's germline CDR1 is SNHLY and CDR2 FYNNEI. This CDR3 is built from 13 residues. Trimming left V 5 bases short and J 3 bases short, with 11 bases between. In nucleotides, the CDR3 is TGTGCCAGCAGTCTAGGACAACACTACGAGCAGTACGTC. Residues: CASSLGQHYEQYV.

The chain couples TRBV6-5 to TRBJ1-2; 11 nucleotides line up with TRBD1. The CDR3 contains 15 residues. V trimming: 2 bases; J trimming: 7 bases; junction bases outside the gene matches: 6. Germline CDR1 reads MNHEY; CDR2 reads SVGAGI. The CDR3 coding sequence is TGTGCCAGCAGTTACAGGTCGGGACAGGGGGTTGGCTACACCTTC. It codes for CASSYRSGQGVGYTF.

This chain joins TRBV7-2 and TRBJ1-5, with D maybe TRBD1 (6 bases). CDR3 length equals 19 residues. Trimming removed 2 bases at V and 1 base at J, with 21 bases between. CDR1 SGHTA and CDR2 FQGNSA come from the germline V gene. The CDR3 sequence is CASSLWIRAPRGSNQPQHF. Here the CDR3 DNA reads TGTGCCAGCAGCTTATGGATTAGGGCACCCAGGGGCAGCAATCAGCCCCAGCATTTT. Together with reference TRBV7-2 and TRBJ1-5, the CDR3 gives the full variable domain: GAGVSQSPSNKVTEKGKDVELRCDPISGHTALYWYRQSLGQGLEFLIYFQGNSAPDKSGLPSDRFSAERTGGSVSTLTIQRTQQEDSAVYLCASSLWIRAPRGSNQPQHFGDGTRLSIL.

In its sample, this clone was seen a few times. This chain uses TRBV4-1 with TRBJ2-7; no clear D. CDR1 MGHRA and CDR2 YSYEKL come from the germline V gene. Between the trimmed V and J ends, which lost 1 base and 5 bases, there was a span of 6 bases. The CDR3 has 12 residues. CDR3 loop: CASSQGRDEQYF. The DNA for the CDR3 is TGCGCCAGCAGCCAAGGCCGGGACGAGCAGTACTTC.

V and J are TRBV14 and TRBJ2-3; 8 positions match TRBD2. The CDR3 length is 19 residues. J lost 9 bases, V lost 1 base, and 21 bases had no gene match. CDR1 SGHDN and CDR2 FVKESK come from the germline V gene. CDR3 amino acids: CASSQAPSGLASVPTTQYF. The CDR3 nucleotides are TGTGCCAGCAGCCAAGCCCCAAGTGGACTAGCCTCCGTCCCCACAACGCAGTATTTT.

This chain connects TRBV4-3 to TRBJ2-7, with 7 bases aligning to TRBD2. Germline CDR1 is LGHNA and CDR2 is YSLEER. The ends lost 1 base at V and 4 bases at J; junction bases unmatched: 7. This CDR3 has 15 amino acids. The CDR3, as DNA: TGCGCCAGCAGCCAAGGACTAGCAGATCATTACGAGCAGTACTTC. Translation gives CASSQGLADHYEQYF.

The chain recombines TRBV10-3 with TRBJ2-2; 7 nucleotides agree with TRBD1. The germline V gene encodes CDR1 ENHRY and CDR2 SYGVKD. The trim removed 0 bases at V and 1 base at J, leaving 2 bases unmatched. The CDR3 covers 16 residues. CDR3 residues: CAISESGTVNTGELFF. CDR3 nucleotide sequence: TGTGCCATCAGTGAGTCCGGGACAGTGAACACCGGGGAGCTGTTTTTT.

In nucleotides, the CDR3 is TGTGCCAGCAGCGTAGCGGGGGGGGTCTACAATGAGCAGTTCTTC. Encoded protein: CASSVAGGVYNEQFF. This rearrangement joins TRBV5-4 to TRBJ2-1; 11 nucleotides agree with TRBD2. The CDR3 is 15 amino acids. The J segment lost 3 bases and the V segment lost 4 bases, leaving 3 bases of the junction unmatched. Germline loops: CDR1 SGHNT, CDR2 YYREEE (reference sequence).

This clone was observed once. This rearrangement joins TRBV12-3 or TRBV12-4 to TRBJ1-2; D is ambiguous. V lost 5 bases and J 8 bases, leaving 9 bases between the germline ends. The CDR3 spans 11 residues. CDR3 protein: CASSTVYGYTF. The CDR3 DNA reads TGTGCCAGCAGTACAGTCTACGGCTACACCTTC.

Of note for this clone: The junction does not match germline at one end; this may be a read error. The V call is TRBV19, the J call TRBJ1-2, with 7 bases fitting TRBD1. CDR1 and CDR2 (germline): LNHDA, SQIVND (reference sequence). This CDR3 contains 14 residues. CDR3 region: CASSRDRDNYGHTF. CDR3 nucleotide sequence: TGTGCCAGTAGTAGGGACAGAGACAATTATGGCCACACCTTC.

The rearrangement joins TRBV7-9 to TRBJ1-4; a weak D match, TRBD1 (6 bases). In germline, CDR1 is SEHNR, CDR2 FQNEAQ (reference sequence). The CDR3 has 15 amino acids. Trimming removed 5 bases from V and 2 bases from J, with 12 bases in between. The CDR3 coding sequence is TGTGCCAGCAGCCCCGGACAGCCCACTAATGAAAAACTGTTTTTT. This encodes CASSPGQPTNEKLFF.

The chain recombines TRBV11-2 with TRBJ2-7; possibly TRBD2 for D (7 bases). Germline CDR1 and CDR2: SGHAT and FQNNGV. The ends were cut back, 5 bases at V and 0 bases at J, with 20 bases in the middle. The CDR3 extends over 17 amino acids. DNA for the CDR3: TGTGCCAGCAGCCCTGTTACGGGGGGCCGCATCTCCTACGAGCAGTACGTC. Protein sequence: CASSPVTGGRISYEQYV.

This clone showed up just once. V is TRBV7-9 and J is TRBJ1-5, with 7 nucleotides matching TRBD1. V lost 5 bases, J lost 3 bases, and 4 bases stayed unmatched. CDR1 is SEHNR, CDR2 FQNEAQ, per germline (reference sequence). The length of the CDR3 is 14 residues. The CDR3 nucleotides read TGTGCCAGCAGCCCACAGGGGTTCAATCAGCCCCAGCATTTT. This translates into CASSPQGFNQPQHF.

The V and J genes are TRBV5-6 and TRBJ1-4; a possible D gene is TRBD1 (5 bases). The CDR3 totals 14 residues. V was pared by 2 bases and J by 5 bases, with 10 bases between. Per germline, CDR1 SGHDT and CDR2 YYEEEE. In DNA form, the CDR3 reads TGTGCCAGCAGCTTCAAGGGGCTGAATGAAAAACTGTTTTTT. This encodes CASSFKGLNEKLFF.

CDR3 sequence reads: CASSDQGNEQFF. CDR3 in DNA: TGCGCCAGCAGTGATCAGGGTAATGAGCAGTTCTTC. This chain joins TRBV10-1 and TRBJ2-1; D possibly corresponds to TRBD1 (5 bases). V was pared by 3 bases and J by 7 bases, with 7 bases between. The CDR3 sequence is 12 residues long. The germline V gene encodes CDR1 WNHNN and CDR2 SYGVQD (reference sequence).

The V gene is TRBV2, the J gene TRBJ2-3, with D perhaps TRBD2 (5 bases). V lost 8 bases, J lost 1 base, and 16 bases lay in between. The germline CDR1 and CDR2 sequences are SNHLY and FYNNEI. The CDR3 has 15 residues. The CDR3 reads CASAGLSWGTDTQYF. The CDR3 bases are TGTGCCAGCGCCGGACTCTCATGGGGCACAGATACGCAGTATTTT. The full variable domain, in which reference TRBV2 and TRBJ2-3 provide the parts outside the CDR3, is EPEVTQTPSHQVTQMGQEVILRCVPISNHLYFYWYRQILGQKVEFLVSFYNNEISEKSEIFDDQFSVERPDGSNFTLKIRSTKLEDSAMYFCASAGLSWGTDTQYFGPGTRLTVL.

V and J are TRBV6-6 and TRBJ1-4; 10 bases line up with TRBD1. With 6 bases clipped from V and 2 bases from J, the junction kept 3 bases outside the gene matches. The V gene's germline CDR1 is MNHNY and CDR2 SVGAGI (reference sequence). This CDR3 has 15 amino acids. In nucleotides, the CDR3 is TGTGCCAGCAGGGACAGGGGGGCGACTAATGAAAAACTGTTTTTT. Protein: CASRDRGATNEKLFF.

This clone has just one count. The V gene is TRBV5-4, the J gene TRBJ2-1, with a tentative D call TRBD1 (5 bases). The V end lost 2 bases, the J end lost 0 bases, and 18 bases lay between the germline ends. Germline loops: CDR1 SGHNT, CDR2 YYREEE (reference sequence). CDR3 length: 18 amino acids. CDR3 residues: CASSLGGHKSHSYNEQFF. CDR3 sequence (DNA): TGTGCCAGCAGCTTAGGTGGACATAAATCCCACTCCTACAATGAGCAGTTCTTC.

This clone was found a few times. Here the CDR3 DNA reads TGCGCCAGCAGCCAGGTGGGGGGGACCACAGATACGCAGTATTTT. It encodes CASSQVGGTTDTQYF. V is TRBV4-1 and J is TRBJ2-3, with TRBD2 identical over 7 bases. Per germline, CDR1 MGHRA and CDR2 YSYEKL. The CDR3 loop spans 15 amino acids. J gave up 2 bases and V 3 bases, and 5 bases lay outside the gene matches.

The chain links TRBV5-6 to TRBJ1-2; D gene unclear. V shed 2 bases and J shed 3 bases, with 11 bases lying between them. CDR3 size: 14 residues. Looked up from germline, CDR1 is SGHDT and CDR2 is YYEEEE. Here the CDR3 reads CASSFVETDYGYTF. DNA for the CDR3: TGTGCCAGCAGCTTTGTGGAGACCGACTATGGCTACACCTTC.

The CDR3, as DNA: TGTGCCAGCAGCCTGGGACAGGGGGCATCCGGGGCCAACGTCCTGACTTTC. It encodes CASSLGQGASGANVLTF. The gene calls are TRBV3-1 (or the pseudogene TRBV3-2) and TRBJ2-6; 12 nucleotides match TRBD1. With V trimmed by 4 bases and J by 4 bases, 5 bases remained unmatched. The CDR3 extends over 17 amino acids. Looked up from germline, CDR1 is LGHDT and CDR2 is YNNKEL (reference sequence).

The V call is TRBV7-9, the J call TRBJ1-1, with 9 bases lining up with TRBD1. CDR1 SEHNR and CDR2 FQNEAQ come from the germline V gene (reference sequence). The J segment lost 1 base and the V segment lost 5 bases, leaving 5 bases of the junction unmatched. This CDR3 spans 15 amino acids. As DNA, the CDR3 is TGTGCCAGCAGCCCCCACAGGGGGCCGAACACTGAAGCTTTCTTT. Protein product: CASSPHRGPNTEAFF.